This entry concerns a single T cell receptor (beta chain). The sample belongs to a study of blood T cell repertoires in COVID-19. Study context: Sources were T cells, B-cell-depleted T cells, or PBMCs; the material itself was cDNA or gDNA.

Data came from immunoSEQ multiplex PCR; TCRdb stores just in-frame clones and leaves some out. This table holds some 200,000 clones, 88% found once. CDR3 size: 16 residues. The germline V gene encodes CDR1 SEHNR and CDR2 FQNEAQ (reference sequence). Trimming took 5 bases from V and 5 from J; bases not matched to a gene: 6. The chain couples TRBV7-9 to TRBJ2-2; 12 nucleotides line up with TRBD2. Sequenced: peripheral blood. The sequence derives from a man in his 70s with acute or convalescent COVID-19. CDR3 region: CASSLQGLAGTGELFF. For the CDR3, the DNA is TGTGCCAGCAGCCTTCAAGGACTAGCGGGAACCGGGGAGCTGTTTTTT.